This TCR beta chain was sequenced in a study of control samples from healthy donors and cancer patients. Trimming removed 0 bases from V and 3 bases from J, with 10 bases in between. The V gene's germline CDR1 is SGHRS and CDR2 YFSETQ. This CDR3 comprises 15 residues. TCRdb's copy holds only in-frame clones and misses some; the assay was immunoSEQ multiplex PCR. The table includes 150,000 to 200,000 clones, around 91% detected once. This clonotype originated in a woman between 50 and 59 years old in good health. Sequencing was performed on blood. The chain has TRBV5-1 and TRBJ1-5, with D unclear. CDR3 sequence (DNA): TGCGCCAGCAGCTTGGCGGGAGTAATCAATCAGCCCCAGCATTTT. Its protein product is CASSLAGVINQPQHF.